A single sample gave rise to the 6 T cell receptor beta chains below, sequenced in a study of human T cells and chemical hapten exposure. As for time point: patch test 1, 2 weeks after DPC sensitization. Treatment described: therapeutic diphenylcyclopropenone sensitization with weekly scalp DPC. One entry per CDR3 protein results from TCRdb running MiXCR on the RACE reads. The sample shows fewer than 400,000 distinct CDR3 sequences, around 7% of them seen only once. The input for sequencing was whole blood, taken in connection with sensitization to the hapten diphenylcyclopropenone (DPC). Receptors originate from a woman aged 18-29 years with alopecia areata. Some clones in this sample may be carry-over from other donors' samples.

The chain joins TRBV12-3 or TRBV12-4 to TRBJ2-2; D unclear. V shed 5 bases and J shed 0 bases, with 16 bases lying between them. CDR3 length: 17 residues. As DNA, the CDR3 is TGTGCCAGCAGTGACTTCGATAATACCCCGAACACCGGGGAGCTGTTTTTT. It encodes CASSDFDNTPNTGELFF.

This clonotype was counted at least ten times. V and J are TRBV11-2 and TRBJ1-5; D not resolved. The CDR3 runs 15 residues. Trimming removed 3 bases at V and 2 bases at J, with 11 bases between. Germline lookup yields CDR1 SGHAT and CDR2 FQNNGV. In DNA form, the CDR3 reads TGTGCCAGCAGCTTGAACAGAGGAGGCAATCAGCCCCAGCATTTT. Amino acid sequence: CASSLNRGGNQPQHF.

The sample holds a few counts of this clonotype. The CDR3 protein is CASSSGQGAYNQPQHF. CDR3 DNA: TGTGCCAGCAGTTCAGGACAGGGGGCATACAATCAGCCCCAGCATTTT. V gene TRBV27 combines with J gene TRBJ1-5, with 11 bases fitting TRBD1. CDR1 is MNHEY, CDR2 SMNVEV, per germline (reference sequence). The CDR3 spans 16 residues. Trimming at V came to 4 bases and at J to 3 bases, leaving 5 bases not matched to a gene.

Ten or more counts support this clonotype. The V gene is TRBV29-1, the J gene TRBJ2-1; TRBD2 matches at 8 bases. With V trimmed by 4 bases and J by 3 bases, 5 bases remained unmatched. From germline, CDR1 is SQVTM and CDR2 ANQGSEA. The CDR3 spans 14 residues. This chain's CDR3 is CSVVSLADYNEQFF. The DNA of the CDR3 is TGCAGCGTTGTGTCACTAGCGGACTACAATGAGCAGTTCTTC.

This clonotype was seen at least ten times. The rearrangement joins TRBV3-1 to TRBJ2-2, with 11 bases lining up with TRBD2. The CDR3 runs to 15 residues. Losses at the gene ends were 8 bases for V and 4 bases for J; bases not matched to a gene: 6. Per germline, CDR1 LGHDT and CDR2 YNNKEL (reference sequence). CDR3 residues: CASGSSGGPTGELFF. The CDR3 DNA reads TGTGCCAGCGGATCTAGCGGGGGGCCCACCGGGGAGCTGTTTTTT. Full variable domain (rest looked up from reference TRBV3-1 and TRBJ2-2): DTAVSQTPKYLVTQMGNDKSIKCEQNLGHDTMYWYKQDSKKFLKIMFSYNNKELIINETVPNRFSPKSPDKAHLNLHINSLELGDSAVYFCASGSSGGPTGELFFGEGSRLTVL.

This clonotype has a count of ten or more. The chain has TRBV7-6 and TRBJ1-1, with D hard to call. The CDR3 is made up of 15 amino acids. Germline V gives CDR1 SGHVS, CDR2 FNYEAQ. V lost 5 bases, J lost 0 bases, and 13 bases lay in between. CDR3 nucleotide sequence: TGTGCCAGCAGCCCGCGCGAGGGAATGAACACTGAAGCTTTCTTT. Residues: CASSPREGMNTEAFF.